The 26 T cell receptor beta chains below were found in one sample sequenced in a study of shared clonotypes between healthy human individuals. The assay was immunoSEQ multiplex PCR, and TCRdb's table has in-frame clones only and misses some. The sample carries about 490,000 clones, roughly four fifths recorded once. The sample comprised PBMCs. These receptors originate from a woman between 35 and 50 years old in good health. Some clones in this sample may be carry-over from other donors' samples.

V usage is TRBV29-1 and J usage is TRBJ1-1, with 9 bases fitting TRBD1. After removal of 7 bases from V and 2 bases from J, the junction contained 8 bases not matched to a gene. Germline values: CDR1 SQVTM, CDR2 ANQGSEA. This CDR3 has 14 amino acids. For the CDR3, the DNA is TGCAGCGCACGGGACAGGGCCTCTAACACTGAAGCTTTCTTT. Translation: CSARDRASNTEAFF.

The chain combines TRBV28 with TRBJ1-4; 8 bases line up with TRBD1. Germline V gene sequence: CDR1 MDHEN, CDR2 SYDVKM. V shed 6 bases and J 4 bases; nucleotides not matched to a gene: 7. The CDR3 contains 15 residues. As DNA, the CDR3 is TGTGCCAGCAGGCCCGACAGGGGCTATAATGAAAAACTGTTTTTT. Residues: CASRPDRGYNEKLFF.

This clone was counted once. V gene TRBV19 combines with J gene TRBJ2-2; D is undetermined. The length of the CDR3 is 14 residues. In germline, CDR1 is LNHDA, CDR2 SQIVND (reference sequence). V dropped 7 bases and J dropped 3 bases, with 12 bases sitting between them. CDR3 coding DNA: TGTGCCAGTAAGGGTCAGAGAGACACCGGGGAGCTGTTTTTT. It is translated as CASKGQRDTGELFF.

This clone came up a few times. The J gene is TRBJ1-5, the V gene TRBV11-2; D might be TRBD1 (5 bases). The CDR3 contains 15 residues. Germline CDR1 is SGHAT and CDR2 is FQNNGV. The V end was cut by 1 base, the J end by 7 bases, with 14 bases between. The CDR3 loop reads CASSLGHVGVQPQHF. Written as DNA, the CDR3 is TGTGCCAGCAGCTTAGGGCACGTGGGGGTCCAGCCCCAGCATTTT.

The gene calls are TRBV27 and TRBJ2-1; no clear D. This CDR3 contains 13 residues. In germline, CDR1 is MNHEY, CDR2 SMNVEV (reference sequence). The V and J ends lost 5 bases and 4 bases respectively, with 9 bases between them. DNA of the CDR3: TGTGCCAGCAGTCAAGGACGGTACAATGAGCAGTTCTTC. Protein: CASSQGRYNEQFF.

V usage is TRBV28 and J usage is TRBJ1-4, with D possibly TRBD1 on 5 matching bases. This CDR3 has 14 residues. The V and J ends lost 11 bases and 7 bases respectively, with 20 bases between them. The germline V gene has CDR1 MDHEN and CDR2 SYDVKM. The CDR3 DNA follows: TGTGCCGCATGCTCTGGTCGCGGGGGTGAAAAACTGTTTTTT. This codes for CAACSGRGGEKLFF.

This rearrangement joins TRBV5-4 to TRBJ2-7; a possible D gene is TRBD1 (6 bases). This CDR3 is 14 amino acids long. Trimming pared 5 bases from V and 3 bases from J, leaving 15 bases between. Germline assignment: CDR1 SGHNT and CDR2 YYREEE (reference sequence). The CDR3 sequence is CASSRSGDLYEQYF. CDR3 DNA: TGTGCCAGCAGTCGTTCAGGGGATCTCTACGAGCAGTACTTC.

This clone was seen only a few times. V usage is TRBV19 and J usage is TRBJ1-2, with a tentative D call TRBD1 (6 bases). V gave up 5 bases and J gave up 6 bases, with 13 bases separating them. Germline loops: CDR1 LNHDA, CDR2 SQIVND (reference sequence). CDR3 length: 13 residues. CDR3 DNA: TGTGCCAGTAGTCCAACAGGGAATGATGGCTACACCTTC. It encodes CASSPTGNDGYTF.

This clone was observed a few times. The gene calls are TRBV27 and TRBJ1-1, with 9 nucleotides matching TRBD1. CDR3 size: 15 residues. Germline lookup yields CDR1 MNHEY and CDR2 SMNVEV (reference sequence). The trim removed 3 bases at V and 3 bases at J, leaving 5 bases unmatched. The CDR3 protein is CASSLGTGWDTEAFF. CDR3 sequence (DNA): TGTGCCAGCAGTTTGGGGACAGGGTGGGACACTGAAGCTTTCTTT.

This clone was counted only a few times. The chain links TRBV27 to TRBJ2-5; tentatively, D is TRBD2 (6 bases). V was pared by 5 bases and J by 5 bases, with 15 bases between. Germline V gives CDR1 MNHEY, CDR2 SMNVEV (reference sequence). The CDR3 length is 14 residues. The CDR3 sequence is CASSARLVSETQYF. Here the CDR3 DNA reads TGTGCCAGCAGTGCTCGACTAGTTTCGGAGACCCAGTACTTC.

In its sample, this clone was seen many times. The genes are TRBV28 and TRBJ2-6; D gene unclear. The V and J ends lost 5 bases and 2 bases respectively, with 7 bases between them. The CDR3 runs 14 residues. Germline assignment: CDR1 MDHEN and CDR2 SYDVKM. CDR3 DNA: TGTGCCAGCAGTCTATTAGCTGGGGCCAACGTCCTGACTTTC. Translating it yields CASSLLAGANVLTF.

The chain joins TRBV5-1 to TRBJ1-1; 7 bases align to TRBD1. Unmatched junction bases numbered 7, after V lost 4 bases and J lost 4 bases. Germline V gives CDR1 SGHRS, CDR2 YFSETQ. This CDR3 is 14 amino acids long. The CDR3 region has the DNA TGCGCCAGCAGCACCAATACAGGGGTCACTGAAGCTTTCTTT. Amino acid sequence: CASSTNTGVTEAFF.

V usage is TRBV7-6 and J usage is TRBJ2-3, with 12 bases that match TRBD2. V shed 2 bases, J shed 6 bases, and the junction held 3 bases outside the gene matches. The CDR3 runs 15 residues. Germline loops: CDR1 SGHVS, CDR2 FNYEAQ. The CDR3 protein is CASSLLLAGGDTQYF. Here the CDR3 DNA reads TGTGCCAGCAGCTTATTACTAGCGGGAGGTGATACGCAGTATTTT.

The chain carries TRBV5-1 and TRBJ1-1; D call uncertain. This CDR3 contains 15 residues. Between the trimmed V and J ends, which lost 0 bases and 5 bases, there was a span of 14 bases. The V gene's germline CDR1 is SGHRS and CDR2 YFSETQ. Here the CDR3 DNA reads TGCGCCAGCAGCTTGGACGGGAGAGCGAGAACTGAAGCTTTCTTT. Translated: CASSLDGRARTEAFF.

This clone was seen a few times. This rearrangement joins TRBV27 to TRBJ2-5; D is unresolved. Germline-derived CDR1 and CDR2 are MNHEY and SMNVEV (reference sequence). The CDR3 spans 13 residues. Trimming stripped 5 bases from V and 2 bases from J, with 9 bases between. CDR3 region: CASSPRRQETQYF. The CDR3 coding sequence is TGTGCCAGCAGTCCGAGAAGACAAGAGACCCAGTACTTC.

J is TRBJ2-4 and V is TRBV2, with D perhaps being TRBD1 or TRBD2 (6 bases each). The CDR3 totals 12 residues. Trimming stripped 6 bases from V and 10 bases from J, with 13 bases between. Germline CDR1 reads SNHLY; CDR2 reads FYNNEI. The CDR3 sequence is CASRKGGDIQYF. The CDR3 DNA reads TGTGCCAGCAGGAAGGGGGGCGATATTCAGTACTTC. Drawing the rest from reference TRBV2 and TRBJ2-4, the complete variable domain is EPEVTQTPSHQVTQMGQEVILRCVPISNHLYFYWYRQILGQKVEFLVSFYNNEISEKSEIFDDQFSVERPDGSNFTLKIRSTKLEDSAMYFCASRKGGDIQYFGAGTRLSVL.

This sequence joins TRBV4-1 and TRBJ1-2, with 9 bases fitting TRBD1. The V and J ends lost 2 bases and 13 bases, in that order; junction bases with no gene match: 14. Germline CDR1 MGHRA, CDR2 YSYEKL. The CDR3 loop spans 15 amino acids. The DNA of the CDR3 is TGCGCCAGCAGCCAAAAGGGGCGGGACAGGGCTGGAAGCACCTTC. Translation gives CASSQKGRDRAGSTF.

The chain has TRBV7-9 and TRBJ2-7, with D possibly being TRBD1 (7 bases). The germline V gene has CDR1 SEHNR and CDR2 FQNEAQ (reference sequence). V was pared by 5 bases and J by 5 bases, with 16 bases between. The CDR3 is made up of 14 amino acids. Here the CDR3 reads CASSPQGGRDEQYF. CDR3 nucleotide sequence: TGTGCCAGCAGCCCCCAGGGGGGCAGGGACGAGCAGTACTTC.

The CDR3 protein is CSVSPGSGGYGYTF. Here the CDR3 DNA reads TGCAGCGTTTCCCCGGGGTCGGGGGGCTATGGCTACACCTTC. V usage is TRBV29-1 and J usage is TRBJ1-2, with a tentative D call TRBD1 (5 bases). V was cut by 5 bases and J by 4 bases, with 17 bases left in between. Germline CDR1 reads SQVTM; CDR2 reads ANQGSEA. The CDR3 covers 14 residues.

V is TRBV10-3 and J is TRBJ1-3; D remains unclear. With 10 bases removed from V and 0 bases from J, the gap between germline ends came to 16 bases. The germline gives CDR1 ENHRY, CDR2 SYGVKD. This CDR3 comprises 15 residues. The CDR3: CATYGGSLSGNTIYF. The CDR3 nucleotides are TGTGCCACGTACGGAGGAAGCCTCTCTGGAAACACCATATATTTT.

CDR3 bases: TGTGCCAGCAGTGAATGGGATGGGAGGGACAGCACGTATGGCTACACCTTC. It yields the protein CASSEWDGRDSTYGYTF. The chain has TRBV25-1 and TRBJ1-2, with 7 nucleotides matching TRBD1. This CDR3 is 17 amino acids long. Looked up from germline, CDR1 is MGHDK and CDR2 is SYGVNS. Trimming took 1 base from V and 5 from J; bases not matched to a gene: 13.

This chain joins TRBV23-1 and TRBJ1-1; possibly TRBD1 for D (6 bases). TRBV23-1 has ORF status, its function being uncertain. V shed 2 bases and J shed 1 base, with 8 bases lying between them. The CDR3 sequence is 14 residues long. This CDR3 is CASSQPGQNTEAFF. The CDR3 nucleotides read TGCGCCAGCAGTCAACCGGGACAGAACACTGAAGCTTTCTTT.

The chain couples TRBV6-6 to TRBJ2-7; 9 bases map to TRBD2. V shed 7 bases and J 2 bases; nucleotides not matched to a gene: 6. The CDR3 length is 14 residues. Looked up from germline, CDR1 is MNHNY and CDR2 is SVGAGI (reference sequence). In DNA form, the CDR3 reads TGTGCCAGCACAAATGTAGCGGGGGCCTACGAGCAGTACTTC. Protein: CASTNVAGAYEQYF.

CDR3 sequence (DNA): TGCAGCGCATCAGGGGGCGGAACAGATACGCAGTATTTT. Its protein is CSASGGGTDTQYF. This rearrangement joins TRBV29-1 to TRBJ2-3; the match to TRBD1 covers 8 bases. After removal of 7 bases from V and 3 bases from J, the junction contained 6 bases not matched to a gene. Germline V gene lookup returns CDR1 SQVTM and CDR2 ANQGSEA. The CDR3 consists of 13 residues.

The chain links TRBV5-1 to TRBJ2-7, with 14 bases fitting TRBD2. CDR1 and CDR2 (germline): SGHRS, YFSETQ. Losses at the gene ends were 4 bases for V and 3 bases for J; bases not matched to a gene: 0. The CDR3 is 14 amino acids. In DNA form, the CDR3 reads TGCGCCAGCAGCGGACTAGCGGGAGGCTACGAGCAGTACTTC. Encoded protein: CASSGLAGGYEQYF.

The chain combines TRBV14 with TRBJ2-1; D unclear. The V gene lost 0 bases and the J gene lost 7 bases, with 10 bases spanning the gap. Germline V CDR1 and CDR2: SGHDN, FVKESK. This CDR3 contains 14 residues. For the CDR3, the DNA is TGTGCCAGCAGCCAAGATCGCTTAGGGAATGAGCAGTTCTTC. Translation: CASSQDRLGNEQFF.